This is a list of T cell receptor beta chains from one sample in a study of T cell responses to AZD1222 COVID-19 vaccine. The assay was immunoSEQ multiplex PCR, and TCRdb's table has in-frame clones only and misses some. The table includes 100,000 to 150,000 clones, 85% to 95% detected once. Specimen: peripheral blood, collected on day 0 of AZD1222 vaccination. These receptors originate from an adult in good health. Each CDR3 is given with its conserved first and last residue. The D gene is left open where the match is weak.

V: TRBV18
D: TRBD2
CDR3: CASSPLSQREDVDTQYF

V: TRBV15
D: TRBD2
CDR3: CATSGTGAGVRNEQFF

V: TRBV6-4
D: -
CDR3: CARTPLGRANEKLFF

V: TRBV2
D: TRBD1
CDR3: CACTSTGNRYGYTF

V: TRBV27
D: -
CDR3: CASSFTGQHYGYTF

V: TRBV28
D: -
CDR3: CASTPHRLNQPQHF

V: TRBV5-1
D: -
CDR3: CASSYRDGDEKLFF

V: TRBV7-9
D: TRBD1
CDR3: CASSTDRGTEAFF

V: TRBV7-3
D: TRBD1
CDR3: CASSPGQGDTEAFF

V: TRBV21-1
D: -
CDR3: CASNPTGVRSNQPQHF

V: TRBV11-3
D: TRBD1
CDR3: CASSNRDRAYEQYF

V: TRBV28
D: TRBD1
CDR3: CASSPWTGSYVYGYTF

V: TRBV4-1
D: -
CDR3: CASSQVQGQPQHF

V: TRBV6-6
D: -
CDR3: CASSYTGAGANVLTF

V: TRBV7-2
D: TRBD2
CDR3: CASSLEVAGGPIGELFF

V: TRBV5-4
D: -
CDR3: CASSLFGLSNTIYF

V: TRBV19
D: -
CDR3: CASSLGPNTEAFF

V: TRBV2
D: TRBD1
CDR3: CASSEALRGRENTEAFF

V: TRBV5-4
D: -
CDR3: CASRMVGSSDTQYF

V: TRBV6-5
D: TRBD2
CDR3: CASRTGGGNEQFF

V: TRBV6-1
D: TRBD2
CDR3: CASSEDKRGYEQYF

V: TRBV30
D: TRBD2
CDR3: CAWRSPTSGTQYF

V: TRBV2
D: -
CDR3: CASTALPTAPEKLFF

V: TRBV7-9
D: -
CDR3: CASSGGDNEQFF

V: TRBV2
D: TRBD2
CDR3: CASSEGASGTREETQYF

V: TRBV5-4
D: -
CDR3: CASTQWHF

V: TRBV4-1
D: -
CDR3: CASSYFRGTYNEQFF

V: TRBV19
D: TRBD1
CDR3: CASNSDRGWNTEAFF

V: TRBV27
D: TRBD1
CDR3: CASSLKTGASTNTGELFF

V: TRBV11-3
D: -
CDR3: CASSLGRGNLYNEQFF

V: TRBV18
D: TRBD1
CDR3: CASSPRGQGATLSGANVLTF

V: TRBV28
D: -
CDR3: CASTPVLGQPQHF

V: TRBV2
D: -
CDR3: CASRRAWTDPYGYTF

V: TRBV19
D: TRBD1
CDR3: CASSPASTGGGTEAFF

V: TRBV29-1
D: -
CDR3: CSVPLQGPLYF

V: TRBV19
D: TRBD1
CDR3: CASSVHPGQGNYEQYF

V: TRBV10-2
D: TRBD2
CDR3: CASLTSGREYNEQFF

V: TRBV7-6
D: TRBD2
CDR3: CASSSGLAGGNEQFF

V: TRBV12-5
D: -
CDR3: CASGLAPGAETQYF

V: TRBV18
D: -
CDR3: CASSSWEGVSSEAFF

V: TRBV27
D: TRBD2
CDR3: CASSLGGLASDTQYF

V: TRBV29-1
D: TRBD1
CDR3: CSVGNDRVDEQYF

V: TRBV2
D: -
CDR3: CASSQAAEQYF

V: TRBV7-9
D: -
CDR3: CASSPHAGTNYGYTF

V: TRBV2
D: -
CDR3: CASSVGPRNEQFF

V: TRBV7-9
D: -
CDR3: CASSLDGGRPHNEQFF

V: TRBV6-5
D: TRBD1
CDR3: CASRPTGGTEAFF

V: TRBV4-1
D: -
CDR3: CASSQDQGNTEAFF

V: TRBV28
D: TRBD1
CDR3: CASSFVRQGAYRTEAFF